This T cell receptor (beta chain) was retrieved from a study of shared clonotypes between healthy human individuals. This CDR3 is built from 16 residues. Germline CDR1 SGHAT, CDR2 FQNNGV. V lost 3 bases to trimming and J lost 4 bases; unmatched junction nucleotides: 6. Sequencing used immunoSEQ multiplex PCR; TCRdb keeps in-frame clones, though not all of them. Among millions of clones listed, 85% to 95% were seen once. The chain has TRBV11-2 and TRBJ2-5, with 12 bases aligning to TRBD2. What was sequenced was naive CD4+ T cells sorted from blood. As for subset: CD45RA+ positively selected. This sequence was found in a man aged 18 to 35 in good health. In DNA form, the CDR3 reads TGTGCCAGCAGCTTTCAACTAGCGGGGGGATTAGAGACCCAGTACTTC. Encoded protein: CASSFQLAGGLETQYF.